Listed below are T cell receptor beta chains from one sample, sequenced in a study of cytomegalovirus exposure and HLA in healthy donors. Using immunoSEQ multiplex PCR, the repertoire was profiled, and TCRdb retains in-frame clones only, with some absent. The data hold about 260,000 clones, with 72% observed a single time. Sequenced sample: PBMCs. These receptors were collected from a female donor in good health and CMV-seronegative. Each CDR3 is given without its conserved first and last residue.

TRBV10-1	ASSEPGQGNTGELF
TRBV18	ASSPQRMNTEAF
TRBV27	ASSPTVSYEQY
TRBV29-1	SVVPIDRNSNQPQH
TRBV6-1	ASSTTGTSQETQY
TRBV5-1	ASSFAGWGENEQF
TRBV7-9	ASSLTLARGETQY
TRBV5-4	ASSLATSGRAGEQF
TRBV28	ASSPPRRQPQH
TRBV9	ASSGTGYEQY
TRBV7-3	ASSPRLAGTDTQY
TRBV25-1	ASSDENEQY
TRBV2	ASRILGAPGEQY
TRBV2	ASSGAGTGSGGYT
TRBV5-4	ASSEPRAGESDTQY
TRBV30	AWSKRSGRGAGELF
TRBV7-9	ASSLWLGTGELF
TRBV2	ASSDRVGNQPQH
TRBV6-4	ASSAQGGSYNEQF
TRBV4-2	ASSQEGDSSYEQY
TRBV9	ASSANPRNTEAF
TRBV15	ATSRGVAALYEQY
TRBV6-1	ASSTTGGQGPQH
TRBV5-5	ASSLGHRGSGYGYT